The entry that follows covers one T cell receptor (beta chain) sequence. Looked up from germline, CDR1 is MDHEN and CDR2 is SYDVKM. Trimming removed 6 bases from V and 2 bases from J; junction bases left unmatched: 1. The CDR3 loop spans 13 amino acids. The data belong to a study of control samples from healthy donors and cancer patients. Libraries were prepared by immunoSEQ multiplex PCR; TCRdb keeps only in-frame clonotypes and omits some of them. Seen here are about 150,000 clones, over 90% observed once, and the top ten hold 2% to 2.5%. The source of this sequence is a man aged 50-59 years in good health. The V and J genes are TRBV28 and TRBJ2-7; 10 bases fit TRBD2. The sample comprised blood. The CDR3 DNA is TGTGCCAGCAGACTAGCGGGACCCTACGAGCAGTACTTC. It specifies CASRLAGPYEQYF. Supplemented by reference TRBV28 and TRBJ2-7, the full variable domain reads DVKVTQSSRYLVKRTGEKVFLECVQDMDHENMFWYRQDPGLGLRLIYFSYDVKMKEKGDIPEGYSVSREKKERFSLILESASTNQTSMYLCASRLAGPYEQYFGPGTRLTVT.